The 12 T cell receptor beta chains below come from one sample, sequenced in a study of identifying expanded T cells in peripheral blood. TCRdb's copy holds only in-frame clones and misses some; the assay was immunoSEQ multiplex PCR. Here the sample spans under 150,000 clones, 84% being singletons. Sequencing used blood. The receptors here all came from a person between 18 and 70 years old in good health.

The chain has TRBV7-9 and TRBJ1-2, with D perhaps TRBD1 (6 bases). The germline V and J ends were trimmed by 5 bases and 5 bases, with 9 bases remaining between them. Germline V CDR1 and CDR2: SEHNR, FQNEAQ (reference sequence). CDR3 length: 12 residues. CDR3 amino acids: CASSTQGYGYTF. For the CDR3, the DNA is TGTGCCAGCAGCACGCAGGGGTATGGCTACACCTTC.

The chain links TRBV7-2 to TRBJ1-4; D not resolved. Germline V gene data show CDR1 as SGHTA and CDR2 as FQGNSA. The V gene lost 0 bases and the J gene lost 7 bases, with 6 bases spanning the gap. There are 13 residues in the CDR3. DNA of the CDR3: TGTGCCAGCAGCTTAGCTTTGGCTGAAAAACTGTTTTTT. Protein: CASSLALAEKLFF. Together with reference TRBV7-2 and TRBJ1-4, the CDR3 gives the full variable domain: GAGVSQSPSNKVTEKGKDVELRCDPISGHTALYWYRQSLGQGLEFLIYFQGNSAPDKSGLPSDRFSAERTGGSVSTLTIQRTQQEDSAVYLCASSLALAEKLFFGSGTQLSVL.

V and J are TRBV7-2 and TRBJ2-2, with TRBD2 identical over 8 bases. Germline values: CDR1 SGHTA, CDR2 FQGNSA. This CDR3 region has 16 residues. Germline trimming cut 5 bases from V and 0 bases from J; bases unmatched to any gene: 5. The CDR3 DNA sequence: TGTGCCAGCAGCCCCGGGGGGGCCTCGAACACCGGGGAGCTGTTTTTT. This codes for CASSPGGASNTGELFF. Using reference TRBV7-2 and TRBJ2-2 for the parts outside the CDR3, the full variable domain is GAGVSQSPSNKVTEKGKDVELRCDPISGHTALYWYRQSLGQGLEFLIYFQGNSAPDKSGLPSDRFSAERTGGSVSTLTIQRTQQEDSAVYLCASSPGGASNTGELFFGEGSRLTVL.

Only one count was recorded for this clone. The chain couples TRBV18 to TRBJ2-6, with a tentative D call TRBD1 (5 bases). Germline-derived CDR1 and CDR2 are KGHSH and LQKENI. V was cut by 3 bases and J by 0 bases, with 12 bases left in between. This CDR3 is built from 17 residues. The CDR3 sequence is CASSPYHDSSGANVLTF. The CDR3 nucleotides read TGTGCCAGCTCACCGTACCACGACAGCTCTGGGGCCAACGTCCTGACTTTC.

This clone appeared a single time. The gene calls are TRBV7-9 and TRBJ1-2; no clear D gene. This CDR3 region has 13 residues. CDR1 is SEHNR and CDR2 is FQNEAQ in the germline V gene (reference sequence). Trimming left V 4 bases short and J 3 bases short, with 9 bases between. For the CDR3, the DNA is TGTGCCAGCAGCTCAAATCAGGACTATGGCTACACCTTC. Translated: CASSSNQDYGYTF. The full variable domain, completed using reference TRBV7-9 and TRBJ1-2, is DTGVSQNPRHKITKRGQNVTFRCDPISEHNRLYWYRQTLGQGPEFLTYFQNEAQLEKSRLLSDRFSAERPKGSFSTLEIQRTEQGDSAMYLCASSSNQDYGYTFGSGTRLTVV.

The chain recombines TRBV9 with TRBJ2-1; TRBD1 is a possible D gene (5 bases). The CDR3 totals 15 residues. Germline lookup yields CDR1 SGDLS and CDR2 YYNGEE. With 3 bases removed from V and 2 bases from J, the gap between germline ends came to 12 bases. This CDR3 reads CASSAQGGPYNEQFF. The DNA for the CDR3 is TGTGCCAGCAGCGCCCAGGGTGGACCCTACAATGAGCAGTTCTTC.

This sequence joins TRBV19 and TRBJ1-3; D perhaps matches TRBD1 (5 bases). This CDR3 has 12 residues. Germline assignment: CDR1 LNHDA and CDR2 SQIVND (reference sequence). V was shortened by 0 bases and J by 9 bases, with 6 bases between the two germline ends. The CDR3 coding sequence is TGTGCCAGTAGTATAGAGAGGGGCACCATATATTTT. Translating gives CASSIERGTIYF.

V gene TRBV4-3 combines with J gene TRBJ2-7, with TRBD1 matching over 7 bases. V was clipped by 2 bases and J by 4 bases; unmatched bases: 8. The germline V gene encodes CDR1 LGHNA and CDR2 YSLEER. The CDR3 contains 15 residues. The CDR3 reads CASSQTDRVSYEQYF. For the CDR3, the DNA is TGCGCCAGCAGCCAAACAGACAGGGTTTCGTACGAGCAGTACTTC.

The chain couples TRBV5-4 to TRBJ2-2, with D hard to call. V shed 0 bases and J shed 1 base, with 10 bases lying between them. Germline V gives CDR1 SGHNT, CDR2 YYREEE (reference sequence). The CDR3 sequence is 16 residues long. As DNA, the CDR3 is TGTGCCAGCAGCTTGGACAGCTTCTTGAACACCGGGGAGCTGTTTTTT. This translates into CASSLDSFLNTGELFF.

The genes are TRBV5-1 and TRBJ1-1; D unclear. CDR1 is SGHRS and CDR2 is YFSETQ in the germline V gene. Trimming removed 4 bases from V and 2 bases from J, with 12 bases in between. The length of the CDR3 is 14 residues. CDR3 loop: CASSLEYTNTEAFF. In DNA form, the CDR3 reads TGCGCCAGCAGCCTGGAATACACCAACACTGAAGCTTTCTTT.

V usage is TRBV2 and J usage is TRBJ2-3, with D unresolved. Germline lookup yields CDR1 SNHLY and CDR2 FYNNEI. This CDR3 has 12 amino acids. The V end was cut by 5 bases, the J end by 2 bases, with 5 bases between. The CDR3 reads CASSLYTDTQYF. CDR3 in DNA: TGTGCCAGCAGTCTATACACAGATACGCAGTATTTT.

This clone was picked up one time. The chain couples TRBV6-6 to TRBJ1-2, with 8 bases matching TRBD1. Losses at the gene ends were 6 bases for V and 4 bases for J; bases not matched to a gene: 4. CDR1 MNHNY and CDR2 SVGAGI come from the germline V gene (reference sequence). CDR3 length: 13 residues. CDR3 bases: TGTGCCAGCAGGGACGACAGGGGCTATGGCTACACCTTC. Translating gives CASRDDRGYGYTF.